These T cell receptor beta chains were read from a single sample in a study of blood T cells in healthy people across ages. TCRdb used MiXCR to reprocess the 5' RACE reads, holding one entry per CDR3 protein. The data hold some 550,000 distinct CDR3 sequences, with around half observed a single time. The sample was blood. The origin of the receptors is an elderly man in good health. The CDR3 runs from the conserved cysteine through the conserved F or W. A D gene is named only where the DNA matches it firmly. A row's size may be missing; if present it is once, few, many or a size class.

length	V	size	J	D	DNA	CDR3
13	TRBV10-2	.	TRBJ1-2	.	TGCGCCAGCAGTGGGGGGGCGAGACCCGGCTACACCTTC	CASSGGARPGYTF
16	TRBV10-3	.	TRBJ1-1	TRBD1	TGTGCCATCAGTGACGACTACAGGGGAGTAGGGACTGAAGCTTTCTTT	CAISDDYRGVGTEAFF
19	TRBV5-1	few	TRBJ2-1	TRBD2	TGCGCCAGCAGCTTGGCGGCTAGCGGGGGCTCGAGCTCCTACAATGAGCAGTTCTTC	CASSLAASGGSSSYNEQFF
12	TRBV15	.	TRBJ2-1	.	TGTGCCACCAGCAGTCTTAGCAGTGAGCAGTTCTTC	CATSSLSSEQFF
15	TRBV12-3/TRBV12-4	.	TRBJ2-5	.	TGTGCCAGCAGTTCGCTGCAGGGAAATAAAGAGACCCAGTACTTC	CASSSLQGNKETQYF
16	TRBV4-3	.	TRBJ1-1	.	TGCGCCAGCAGCCAAGCGCCCAGTTGGGTAAGAACTGAAGCTTTCTTT	CASSQAPSWVRTEAFF
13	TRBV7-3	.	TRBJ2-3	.	TGTGCCAGCAGCTTAACTCAAACAGATACGCAGTATTTT	CASSLTQTDTQYF
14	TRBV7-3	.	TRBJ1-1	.	TGTGCCAGCAGCCCGGGGGGGCAAGGGACTGAAGCTTTCTTT	CASSPGGQGTEAFF
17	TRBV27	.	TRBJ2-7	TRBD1	TGTGCCAGCAGTTTATTGACATCCGGGACAGGGGGCAACGAGCAGTACTTC	CASSLLTSGTGGNEQYF
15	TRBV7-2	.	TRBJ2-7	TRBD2	TGTGCCAGTCAACTAGCGGGGGGCACAACTAATGAGCAGTACTTC	CASQLAGGTTNEQYF
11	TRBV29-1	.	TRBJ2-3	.	TGCAGCGTTGTGTACTCAGATACGCAGTATTTT	CSVVYSDTQYF
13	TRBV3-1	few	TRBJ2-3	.	TGTGCCAGCAGCCATGCGAGCACAGATACGCAGTATTTT	CASSHASTDTQYF
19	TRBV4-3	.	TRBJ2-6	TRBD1	TGCGCCAGCAGCCAAGGTTTAGGACAGGGGGCGACTGGGGCCAACGTCCTGACTTTC	CASSQGLGQGATGANVLTF
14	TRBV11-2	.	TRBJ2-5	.	TGTGCCAGCAGGAACAGCCTTCTTCAAGAGACCCAGTACTTC	CASRNSLLQETQYF
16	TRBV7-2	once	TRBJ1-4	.	TGTGCCAGCAGCTTAGACGCGTTTGCAACTAATGAAAAACTGTTTTTT	CASSLDAFATNEKLFF
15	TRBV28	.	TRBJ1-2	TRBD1	TGTGCCAGCAGTTTATTGGACAGGGGTCAGGGTGGCTACACCTTC	CASSLLDRGQGGYTF
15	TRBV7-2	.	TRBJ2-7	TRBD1	TGTGCCAGCAGCCTCAATCCAGGGGGTATCTACGAGCAGTACTTC	CASSLNPGGIYEQYF
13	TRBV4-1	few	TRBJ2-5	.	TGCGCCAGCAGCCTAAGTCCAGGAGAGACCCAGTACTTC	CASSLSPGETQYF
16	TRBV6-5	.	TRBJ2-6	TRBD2	TGTGCCAGCAGTAGCGGGAGCCTCTCTGGGGCCAACGTCCTGACTTTC	CASSSGSLSGANVLTF
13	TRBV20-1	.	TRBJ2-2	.	TGCAGTGCTAGAGATGTGGGGGCCGGGGAGCTGTTTTTT	CSARDVGAGELFF
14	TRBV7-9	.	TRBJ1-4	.	TGTGCCAGCAGCCAACCAGGAGGGGCTGAAAAACTGTTTTTT	CASSQPGGAEKLFF
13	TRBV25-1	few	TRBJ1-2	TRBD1	TGTGCCAGCAGACCACAGGGGGCCTATGGCTACACCTTC	CASRPQGAYGYTF
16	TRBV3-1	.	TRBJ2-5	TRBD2	TGTGCCAGCAGCCTTGCGACGACTAGCGGCCAAGAGACCCAGTACTTC	CASSLATTSGQETQYF
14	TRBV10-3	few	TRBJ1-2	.	TGTGCCATCAGTTTCGACGGAGCTAACTATGGCTACACCTTC	CAISFDGANYGYTF
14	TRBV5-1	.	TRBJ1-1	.	TGCGCCAGCAGCTTGGAGTTTTCTAACACTGAAGCTTTCTTT	CASSLEFSNTEAFF
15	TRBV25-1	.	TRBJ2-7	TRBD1	TGTGCCAGCAGTAACTCACAGGGGGAGAGGGACGAGCAGTACTTC	CASSNSQGERDEQYF
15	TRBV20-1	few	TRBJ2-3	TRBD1	TGCAGTGCTAGAGCCAGACAGGGTAGTACAGATACGCAGTATTTT	CSARARQGSTDTQYF
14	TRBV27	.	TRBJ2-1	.	TGTGCCAGCGGTTTCGGGGCTCGGAACAATGAGCAGTTCTTC	CASGFGARNNEQFF
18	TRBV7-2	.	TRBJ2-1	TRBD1	TGTGCCAGCAGCTTAGTGGCGATGACAGGGGCTCAAATCCATGAGCAGTTCTTC	CASSLVAMTGAQIHEQFF
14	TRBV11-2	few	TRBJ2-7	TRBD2	TGTGCCAGCATCGGGACTAGCGGGAGTCACGAGCAGTACTTC	CASIGTSGSHEQYF
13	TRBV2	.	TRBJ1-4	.	TGTGCCAGCAGTGGTAGAGGTCGAGAAAAACTGTTTTTT	CASSGRGREKLFF
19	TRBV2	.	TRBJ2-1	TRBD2	TGTGCCAGCAGTGAAGTGGGGACTAGCGGGACCCTTTTCTACAATGAGCAGTTCTTC	CASSEVGTSGTLFYNEQFF
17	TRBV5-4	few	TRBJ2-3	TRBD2	TGTGCCAGCAGCTTGGCCGGGGGGACTAGCCTCACAGATACGCAGTATTTT	CASSLAGGTSLTDTQYF
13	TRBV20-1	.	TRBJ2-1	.	TGCAGTGCTACTAACCTCGCGCTCTGGGAGCAGTTCTTC	CSATNLALWEQFF
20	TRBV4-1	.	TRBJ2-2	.	TGCGCCAGCAGCCAAGATTATTTCCCAATTGACTGGTTGAACACCGGGGAGCTGTTTTTT	CASSQDYFPIDWLNTGELFF
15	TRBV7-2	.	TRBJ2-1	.	TGTGCCAGCAGCCACGACACCGACTCCTACAATGAGCAGTTCTTC	CASSHDTDSYNEQFF
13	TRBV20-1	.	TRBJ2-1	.	TGCAGTGCTAGTGACGGGGAGGTCCATGAGCAGTTCTTC	CSASDGEVHEQFF
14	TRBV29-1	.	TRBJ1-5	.	TGCAGCGCCCAACAGGGTAGGGGCAATCAGCCCCAGCATTTT	CSAQQGRGNQPQHF
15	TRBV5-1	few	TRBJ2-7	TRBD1	TGCGCCAGCAGCTGGGGGACAGGCGGTTCCTACGAGCAGTACTTC	CASSWGTGGSYEQYF
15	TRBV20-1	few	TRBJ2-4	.	TGCAGTGCTAGGCCGGGATCTCTAGCCAAAAACATTCAGTACTTC	CSARPGSLAKNIQYF
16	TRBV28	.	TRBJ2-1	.	TGTGCCAGCAGTTTATTCGCCCGGACCGCTGGGAATGAGCTGTTCTTC	CASSLFARTAGNELFF
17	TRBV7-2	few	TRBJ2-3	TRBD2	TGTGCCAGCAGCTTAGCGGGACTAGCGGTAATCACAGATACGCAGTATTTT	CASSLAGLAVITDTQYF
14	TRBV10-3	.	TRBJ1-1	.	TGTGCCATCAGTGAGCCACAGAGGTCCTCGGGGGCTTTCTTT	CAISEPQRSSGAFF
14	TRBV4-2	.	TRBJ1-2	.	TGTGCCAGCAGCCAGGGGGACGGTAACTATGGCTACACCTTC	CASSQGDGNYGYTF
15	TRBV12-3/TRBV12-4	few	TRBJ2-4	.	TGTGCCAGCAGATGGTCGGGACTAGCCAAAAACATTCAGTACTTC	CASRWSGLAKNIQYF
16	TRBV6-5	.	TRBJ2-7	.	TGTGCCAGCAGTTACTCGGCTCAGCCGAGCTCCTACGAGCAGTACTTC	CASSYSAQPSSYEQYF
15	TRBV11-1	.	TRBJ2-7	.	TGTGCCAGCAGCTTCGGGCGACGATCCCCCTACGAGCAGTACTTC	CASSFGRRSPYEQYF